The text below deals with one T cell receptor (beta chain). No antigen is known for it. The data are from a study of cytotoxic CD8 clonotypes in ibrutinib-treated CLL. On the study more broadly: Investigators collected response samples after a median approximately eleven months of treatment, range 6 to 36. Study-wide points: Elevated clonality accompanied ibrutinib response, with a return toward baseline values at progression. Public clonotypes were uncommon and contracted or stayed stable on treatment. The study found baseline clonality above age-matched healthy donors, tracking circulating CD8+ T-cell counts.

The assay was immunoSEQ multiplex PCR, and TCRdb's table has in-frame clones only and misses some. The data contain about 68,000 clones, around nine tenths of them singletons. This specimen consisted of PBMCs, obtained after 12 months of ibrutinib treatment. The clonotype originates from a human donor with chronic lymphocytic leukemia.

CDR3 amino acids: CATSSRGQGGSYNEQFF. CDR3 bases: TGTGCCACCAGCAGCCGCGGACAGGGAGGCTCCTACAATGAGCAGTTCTTC. This chain links TRBV15 with TRBJ2-1; 8 bases are shared with TRBD1. Germline CDR1 is LNHNV and CDR2 is YYDKDF (reference sequence). The CDR3 loop spans 17 amino acids. After removal of 3 bases from V and 0 bases from J, the junction contained 7 bases not matched to a gene.